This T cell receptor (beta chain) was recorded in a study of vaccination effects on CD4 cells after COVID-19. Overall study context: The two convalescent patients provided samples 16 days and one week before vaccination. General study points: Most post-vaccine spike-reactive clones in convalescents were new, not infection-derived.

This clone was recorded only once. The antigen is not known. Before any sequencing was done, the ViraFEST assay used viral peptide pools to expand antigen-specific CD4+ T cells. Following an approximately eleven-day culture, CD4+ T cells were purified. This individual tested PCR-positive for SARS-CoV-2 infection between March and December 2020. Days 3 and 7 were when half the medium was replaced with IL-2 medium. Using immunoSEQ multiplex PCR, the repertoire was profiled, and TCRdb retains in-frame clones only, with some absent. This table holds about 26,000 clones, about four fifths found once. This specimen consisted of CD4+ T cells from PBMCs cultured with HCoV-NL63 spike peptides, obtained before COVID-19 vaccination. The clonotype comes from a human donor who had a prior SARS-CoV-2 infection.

The CDR3 DNA follows: TGTGCCAGCTCACAGGAGGCTGAAAAACTGTTTTTT. Translated, it gives CASSQEAEKLFF. The chain joins TRBV18 to TRBJ1-4; no clear D. CDR1 is KGHSH and CDR2 is LQKENI in the germline V gene. This CDR3 contains 12 residues. The V and J ends lost 4 bases and 7 bases respectively, with 7 bases between them.